This entry lists 30 T cell receptor beta chains sequenced from one sample in a study of blood T cell repertoires in COVID-19. Clones were read by immunoSEQ multiplex PCR, and TCRdb kept only the in-frame ones, dropping some. The data hold hundreds of thousands of clones, with around 87% observed a single time. Sequencing was carried out using peripheral blood. These receptor sequences come from a man in his sixties or seventies with acute or convalescent COVID-19.

The CDR3 nucleotides read TGTGCCAGCAGTGAAGTAGTACAGGGGGGGACCCAGTACTTC. Protein: CASSEVVQGGTQYF. The chain has TRBV6-1 and TRBJ2-5; 8 nucleotides match TRBD1. CDR1 MNHNS and CDR2 SASEGT come from the germline V gene. The V segment lost 1 base and the J segment 7 bases; nucleotides outside the gene matches: 5. The CDR3 is 14 amino acids.

In this sample, this clone turned up a few times. This chain connects TRBV5-1 to TRBJ2-2; D is possibly TRBD1 (5 bases). The CDR3 is made up of 15 amino acids. V was pared by 7 bases and J by 4 bases, with 17 bases between. The germline gives CDR1 SGHRS, CDR2 YFSETQ. CDR3 residues: CASGHRNSGTGELFF. CDR3 in DNA: TGCGCCAGCGGCCACAGGAACTCTGGCACCGGGGAGCTGTTTTTT.

This clone has more than one count but fewer than ten. The chain joins TRBV30 to TRBJ1-6; 10 nucleotides match TRBD1. J lost 10 bases, V lost 7 bases, and 7 bases had no gene match. Germline V gives CDR1 GTSNPN, CDR2 SVGIG (reference sequence). This CDR3 has 13 residues. The CDR3 DNA reads as TGTGCCTACCAGACAGGGGGCAACTCACCCCTCCACTTT. It codes for CAYQTGGNSPLHF. Using reference TRBV30 and TRBJ1-6 for the parts outside the CDR3, the full variable domain is SQTIHQWPATLVQPVGSPLSLECTVEGTSNPNLYWYRQAAGRGLQLLFYSVGIGQISSEVPQNLSASRPQDRQFILSSKKLLLSDSGFYLCAYQTGGNSPLHFGNGTRLTVT.

The V gene is TRBV6-6, the J gene TRBJ2-2, with no clear D. V lost 1 base to trimming and J lost 2 bases, with 8 bases between them. Germline V CDR1 and CDR2: MNHNY, SVGAGI (reference sequence). CDR3 length equals 15 residues. The CDR3 loop is CASSYYSFNTGELFF. The CDR3 DNA sequence: TGTGCCAGCAGTTACTACAGTTTTAACACCGGGGAGCTGTTTTTT.

The rearrangement uses TRBV7-9 and TRBJ2-1; 9 bases are shared with TRBD2. The germline V gene encodes CDR1 SEHNR and CDR2 FQNEAQ (reference sequence). The CDR3 contains 16 residues. The junction had 5 bases not matched to a gene; V was cut back by 1 base and J by 4 bases. The CDR3 protein is CASSLELSGGYNEQFF. The CDR3 DNA sequence: TGTGCCAGCAGCTTAGAATTGAGCGGGGGGTACAATGAGCAGTTCTTC.

The chain combines TRBV29-1 with TRBJ1-4; D possibly corresponds to TRBD1 (6 bases). Germline V gene sequence: CDR1 SQVTM, CDR2 ANQGSEA. CDR3 size: 15 residues. V gave up 6 bases and J gave up 4 bases, with 18 bases separating them. The DNA for the CDR3 is TGCAGCGTAATTAATCCGGACAGCAGTAATGAAAAACTGTTTTTT. Its translation: CSVINPDSSNEKLFF.

This sequence joins TRBV7-7 and TRBJ1-3, with 8 bases aligning to TRBD1. This CDR3 is 15 amino acids long. After removal of 4 bases from V and 4 bases from J, the junction contained 6 bases not matched to a gene. Germline values: CDR1 SSHAT, CDR2 FNYEAQ (reference sequence). The CDR3 here is CASSSGQGGGNTIYF. The CDR3 coding sequence is TGTGCCAGCAGCTCCGGACAGGGAGGAGGAAACACCATATATTTT.

The chain uses TRBV7-8 and TRBJ1-2; 8 bases line up with TRBD1. Trimming removed 5 bases from V and 7 bases from J; junction bases left unmatched: 3. CDR3 length: 12 residues. Germline V gene lookup returns CDR1 SGHVS and CDR2 FQNEAQ. In nucleotides, the CDR3 is TGTGCCAGCAGCCAGGGGGCTTCTGGCTACACCTTC. This codes for CASSQGASGYTF. The entire variable domain, with the rest obtained from reference TRBV7-8 and TRBJ1-2, is as follows: GAGVSQSPRYKVAKRGQDVALRCDPISGHVSLFWYQQALGQGPEFLTYFQNEAQLDKSGLPSDRFFAERPEGSVSTLKIQRTQQEDSAVYLCASSQGASGYTFGSGTRLTVV.

A note on this clone: Within the sample, other DNA sequences also encode this same CDR3. The J gene is TRBJ2-3, the V gene TRBV10-3; 14 positions agree with TRBD2. The CDR3 loop spans 15 amino acids. Germline assignment: CDR1 ENHRY and CDR2 SYGVKD. V lost 9 bases to trimming and J lost 3 bases; unmatched junction nucleotides: 5. The DNA for the CDR3 is TGTGCCATTTCGGGACTAGCGGGAGTTACAGATACGCAGTATTTT. Protein product: CAISGLAGVTDTQYF.

This clone was recorded once. This sequence joins TRBV2 and TRBJ2-1, with TRBD2 matching over 10 bases. The V gene's germline CDR1 is SNHLY and CDR2 FYNNEI. V shed 5 bases and J 2 bases; nucleotides not matched to a gene: 3. The CDR3 is 15 residues long. The CDR3 DNA is TGTGCCAGCAGTCCCCTAGCGGGGGCCTACAATGAGCAGTTCTTC. Translated, it gives CASSPLAGAYNEQFF.

The chain links TRBV25-1 to TRBJ1-4, with 7 bases aligning to TRBD1. This CDR3 has 18 amino acids. The germline CDR1 and CDR2 sequences are MGHDK and SYGVNS. The V gene end was trimmed by 4 bases and the J gene end by 0 bases; junction bases not matched to a gene: 11. The CDR3 is CASSGSDRSTATNEKLFF. The CDR3 DNA sequence: TGTGCCAGCAGTGGCTCGGACAGGTCTACCGCAACTAATGAAAAACTGTTTTTT.

The chain links TRBV10-2 to TRBJ1-2; TRBD1 agrees at 8 bases. The CDR3 consists of 14 residues. The V gene end was trimmed by 6 bases and the J gene end by 0 bases; junction bases not matched to a gene: 3. The germline gives CDR1 WSHSY, CDR2 SAAADI. The CDR3 region has the DNA TGCGCCAGCAGCGTACAGGGGGCTAACTATGGCTACACCTTC. Translated, it gives CASSVQGANYGYTF.

This clone was observed once. This chain joins TRBV7-2 and TRBJ1-1; D is possibly TRBD1 (5 bases). This CDR3 region has 14 residues. Germline-derived CDR1 and CDR2 are SGHTA and FQGNSA. Trimming pared 8 bases from V and 5 bases from J, leaving 18 bases between. In DNA form, the CDR3 reads TGTGCCAGCTCCCGTACGGGGAGGGGTACTGAAGCTTTCTTT. Protein product: CASSRTGRGTEAFF.

CDR3 nucleotide sequence: TGCGCCAGCAGCTTGGAGACTAGCGGGGGGGCAAGGCAGTTCTTC. Encoded protein: CASSLETSGGARQFF. The V call is TRBV5-1, the J call TRBJ2-1; 14 nucleotides line up with TRBD2. This CDR3 is built from 15 residues. The V gene end was trimmed by 0 bases and the J gene end by 12 bases; junction bases not matched to a gene: 5. Germline V gives CDR1 SGHRS, CDR2 YFSETQ. Full variable domain (remainder filled in from reference TRBV5-1 and TRBJ2-1): KAGVTQTPRYLIKTRGQQVTLSCSPISGHRSVSWYQQTPGQGLQFLFEYFSETQRNKGNFPGRFSGRQFSNSRSEMNVSTLELGDSALYLCASSLETSGGARQFFGPGTRLTVL.

V gene TRBV28 combines with J gene TRBJ1-5, with D tentatively TRBD1 (5 bases). This CDR3 spans 16 amino acids. Germline V gene lookup returns CDR1 MDHEN and CDR2 SYDVKM. The V end lost 7 bases, the J end lost 4 bases, and 20 bases lay between the germline ends. The CDR3, as DNA: TGTGCCAGCACCAACAATCAGGGTTTCCCTAATCAGCCCCAGCATTTT. Protein sequence: CASTNNQGFPNQPQHF. Full variable domain (missing parts from reference TRBV28 and TRBJ1-5): DVKVTQSSRYLVKRTGEKVFLECVQDMDHENMFWYRQDPGLGLRLIYFSYDVKMKEKGDIPEGYSVSREKKERFSLILESASTNQTSMYLCASTNNQGFPNQPQHFGDGTRLSIL.

The rearrangement joins TRBV10-3 to TRBJ1-1; no clear D gene. The CDR3 contains 12 residues. The germline V gene has CDR1 ENHRY and CDR2 SYGVKD. V shed 3 bases and J shed 11 bases, with 13 bases lying between them. DNA of the CDR3: TGTGCCATCAGTGATGATGGGGAGGTGGCTTTCTTT. As protein: CAISDDGEVAFF.

V usage is TRBV5-4 and J usage is TRBJ2-5, with D maybe TRBD1 (6 bases). From germline, CDR1 is SGHNT and CDR2 YYREEE (reference sequence). This CDR3 contains 14 residues. Trimming stripped 4 bases from V and 3 bases from J, with 13 bases between. CDR3 in amino acids: CASSTGWGKETQYF. DNA for the CDR3: TGTGCCAGCAGCACAGGGTGGGGGAAAGAGACCCAGTACTTC. The whole variable domain, remainder taken from reference TRBV5-4 and TRBJ2-5, is ETGVTQSPTHLIKTRGQQVTLRCSSQSGHNTVSWYQQALGQGPQFIFQYYREEENGRGNFPPRFSGLQFPNYSSELNVNALELDDSALYLCASSTGWGKETQYFGPGTRLLVL.

The V call is TRBV5-1, the J call TRBJ1-6, with D possibly TRBD1 on 5 matching bases. CDR1 is SGHRS and CDR2 is YFSETQ in the germline V gene. This CDR3 contains 14 residues. Trimming removed 3 bases at V and 8 bases at J, with 12 bases between. CDR3 loop: CASSSRVGDSPLHF. The CDR3 coding sequence is TGCGCCAGCAGCTCCAGGGTTGGTGATTCACCCCTCCACTTT.

CDR3: CASRRQGAGPGELFF. DNA for the CDR3: TGTGCCAGCAGGAGACAGGGGGCGGGTCCCGGGGAGCTGTTTTTT. The chain recombines TRBV6-5 with TRBJ2-2; 10 positions match TRBD1. Germline V gives CDR1 MNHEY, CDR2 SVGAGI. Trimming removed 6 bases from V and 6 bases from J; junction bases left unmatched: 7. The CDR3 contains 15 residues.

This chain joins TRBV5-4 and TRBJ1-4; D gene uncertain. The V and J ends lost 5 bases and 3 bases respectively, with 11 bases between them. The CDR3 runs 14 residues. The germline V gene encodes CDR1 SGHNT and CDR2 YYREEE (reference sequence). CDR3 residues: CASSWEVANEKLFF. CDR3 sequence (DNA): TGTGCCAGCAGTTGGGAGGTGGCTAATGAAAAACTGTTTTTT.

The rearrangement joins TRBV7-8 to TRBJ2-3; 8 nucleotides line up with TRBD1. Germline V CDR1 and CDR2: SGHVS, FQNEAQ. This CDR3 comprises 20 residues. The ends lost 2 bases at V and 2 bases at J; junction bases unmatched: 18. CDR3 sequence (DNA): TGTGCCAGCAGCTTAACCGGCCGGACAGGGTTCTACTTCAACACAGATACGCAGTATTTT. Translated, it gives CASSLTGRTGFYFNTDTQYF.

The genes are TRBV28 and TRBJ2-1, with no clear D. V was pared by 7 bases and J by 0 bases, with 19 bases between. This CDR3 spans 17 amino acids. From germline, CDR1 is MDHEN and CDR2 SYDVKM. CDR3 amino acids: CASITAGTQSSYNEQFF. Here the CDR3 DNA reads TGTGCCAGCATTACGGCAGGCACACAGAGCTCCTACAATGAGCAGTTCTTC.

The chain joins TRBV28 to TRBJ2-7; tentative D call: TRBD2 (7 bases). The CDR3 consists of 17 residues. Looked up from germline, CDR1 is MDHEN and CDR2 is SYDVKM. Trimming left V 8 bases short and J 3 bases short, with 26 bases between. The CDR3 bases are TGTGCCAGCTCCTACAGGGTTGGCGGGGGTGGAAACTACGAGCAGTACTTC. This sequence encodes CASSYRVGGGGNYEQYF.

This chain connects TRBV7-9 to TRBJ1-1; D not certain. Germline lookup yields CDR1 SEHNR and CDR2 FQNEAQ (reference sequence). The CDR3 extends over 13 amino acids. Trimming took 5 bases from V and 9 from J, leaving 16 bases between them. CDR3: CASSTAGISQAFF. CDR3 DNA: TGTGCCAGCAGCACCGCCGGGATAAGCCAAGCTTTCTTT.

V gene TRBV15 combines with J gene TRBJ2-3; 13 bases fit TRBD2. The CDR3 length is 19 residues. After removal of 0 bases from V and 1 base from J, the junction contained 7 bases not matched to a gene. Germline-derived CDR1 and CDR2 are LNHNV and YYDKDF (reference sequence). This CDR3 is CATSRDRGLAGIRTDTQYF. For the CDR3, the DNA is TGTGCCACCAGCAGAGATAGGGGACTAGCGGGAATTCGCACAGATACGCAGTATTTT.

V gene TRBV4-3 combines with J gene TRBJ2-7; 10 nucleotides line up with TRBD2. CDR1 is LGHNA and CDR2 is YSLEER in the germline V gene. The CDR3 spans 16 residues. The junction had 7 bases not matched to a gene; V was cut back by 1 base and J by 4 bases. The CDR3 spells CASSQVFGTSAYEQYF. CDR3 coding DNA: TGCGCCAGCAGCCAAGTATTCGGGACTAGCGCTTACGAGCAGTACTTC.

This clone was detected only once. The chain carries TRBV7-9 and TRBJ1-2; 10 bases line up with TRBD1. CDR3 size: 16 residues. Trimming cost V 2 bases and J 2 bases; bases outside gene matches: 5. The germline CDR1 and CDR2 sequences are SEHNR and FQNEAQ (reference sequence). CDR3 in amino acids: CASSLLDRGVNYGYTF. Here the CDR3 DNA reads TGTGCCAGCAGCTTACTGGACAGGGGGGTGAACTATGGCTACACCTTC.

The V gene is TRBV7-9, the J gene TRBJ2-7; D call uncertain. V gave up 2 bases and J gave up 6 bases, with 11 bases separating them. This CDR3 contains 13 residues. Germline-derived CDR1 and CDR2 are SEHNR and FQNEAQ (reference sequence). The DNA for the CDR3 is TGTGCCAGCAGCTTAAACTTGCGTGGCGAGCAGTACTTC. As protein: CASSLNLRGEQYF.

This chain's CDR3 is CASGRGVGNTIYF. The DNA of the CDR3 is TGTGCTAGTGGCCGCGGGGTTGGAAACACCATATATTTT. V usage is TRBV12-5 and J usage is TRBJ1-3, with unresolved D. Trimming took off 6 bases at V and 3 bases at J, with 9 bases between the two ends. Germline V gene data show CDR1 as LGHNT and CDR2 as FRNRAP. This CDR3 has 13 amino acids.

The chain combines TRBV18 with TRBJ2-1; 11 nucleotides align to TRBD1. Germline lookup yields CDR1 KGHSH and CDR2 LQKENI. V gave up 6 bases and J gave up 4 bases; unmatched junction bases: 8. The CDR3 loop spans 16 amino acids. The CDR3, as DNA: TGTGCCAGCTCGCCGGACAGGGGGCTGAAGTACAATGAGCAGTTCTTC. It specifies CASSPDRGLKYNEQFF. Variable domain in full (rest from reference TRBV18 and TRBJ2-1): NAGVMQNPRHLVRRRGQEARLRCSPMKGHSHVYWYRQLPEEGLKFMVYLQKENIIDESGMPKERFSAEFPKEGPSILRIQQVVRGDSAAYFCASSPDRGLKYNEQFFGPGTRLTVL.